This T cell receptor beta chain is from a study of technical replicates of blood from four donors. Using immunoSEQ multiplex PCR, the repertoire was profiled, and TCRdb retains in-frame clones only, with some absent. The table records approximately 81,000 clones, around 96% of them present only once. The germline CDR1 and CDR2 sequences are MNHEY and SVGAGI. The V end lost 6 bases, the J end lost 4 bases, and 15 bases lay between the germline ends. The CDR3 runs 14 residues. V gene TRBV6-5 combines with J gene TRBJ2-5; no firm D call. This clonotype was obtained from a human donor in good health. Sample: T cells isolated from PBMCs. The CDR3 protein is CASSAYPSLETQYF. CDR3 sequence (DNA): TGTGCCAGCAGCGCATATCCGAGTTTAGAGACCCAGTACTTC.